A single sample gave rise to the 28 T cell receptor beta chains below, sequenced in a study of CD4 T cells in relation to SARS-CoV-2 and coronaviruses. These receptors' targets are unknown. The unexposed donors gave CD4+ T cells in about 2010-2019, prior to COVID-19. After ten to eleven days of culture, CD4+ T cells were isolated. Clones were read by immunoSEQ multiplex PCR, and TCRdb kept only the in-frame ones, dropping some. The data hold approximately 25,000 clones, with more than 60% observed a single time. Sequences were obtained from CD4+ T cells from PBMCs, cultured in vitro. The receptors originated from a human donor in good health.

The chain links TRBV5-1 to TRBJ2-2, with 8 nucleotides matching TRBD1. The CDR3 consists of 16 residues. The J segment lost 6 bases and the V segment lost 3 bases, leaving 10 bases of the junction unmatched. CDR1 is SGHRS and CDR2 is YFSETQ in the germline V gene. DNA for the CDR3: TGCGCCAGCAGCTCCATACCAGACAGGGGTGCCGGGGAGCTGTTTTTT. Its translation is CASSSIPDRGAGELFF.

The genes are TRBV19 and TRBJ2-3; D is unresolved. Between the trimmed V and J ends, which lost 1 base and 5 bases, there was a span of 7 bases. Germline V gene data show CDR1 as LNHDA and CDR2 as SQIVND (reference sequence). The CDR3 runs 13 residues. CDR3 nucleotides: TGTGCCAGTAGTATAGGCCGGGTAGATACGCAGTATTTT. Translation: CASSIGRVDTQYF.

This sequence joins TRBV6-5 and TRBJ1-1, with D possibly matching TRBD1 (5 bases). Looked up from germline, CDR1 is MNHEY and CDR2 is SVGAGI. The ends were cut back, 8 bases at V and 5 bases at J, with 18 bases in the middle. The CDR3 is 14 residues long. CDR3 sequence reads: CASSWQGLITEAFF. CDR3 bases: TGTGCCAGCTCTTGGCAGGGATTAATTACTGAAGCTTTCTTT.

This clone has just a few counts. The chain recombines TRBV3-1 (or the pseudogene TRBV3-2) with TRBJ2-7; 8 bases match TRBD2. Germline V gene data show CDR1 as LGHDT and CDR2 as YNNKEL (reference sequence). The V gene end was trimmed by 1 base and the J gene end by 2 bases; junction bases not matched to a gene: 13. The CDR3 extends over 18 amino acids. This chain's CDR3 is CASSQGLGSGRLAYEQYF. The DNA for the CDR3 is TGTGCCAGCAGCCAAGGACTAGGGAGCGGGAGACTTGCCTACGAGCAGTACTTC.

This rearrangement joins TRBV5-5 to TRBJ1-2; 8 bases are a match to TRBD1. CDR3 length: 15 residues. V dropped 0 bases and J dropped 8; count of bases not matched to a gene: 9. CDR1 and CDR2 from the germline V gene are SGHKS and YYEKEE (reference sequence). The CDR3 coding sequence is TGTGCCAGCAGCTTGGCGTCCGACAGGGGTTTGGGCTACACCTTC. Protein product: CASSLASDRGLGYTF.

The chain couples TRBV6-4 to TRBJ1-2, with a weak D call TRBD1 (5 bases). Germline CDR1 MRHNA, CDR2 SNTAGT. V lost 0 bases, J lost 4 bases, and 9 bases lay in between. This CDR3 spans 14 amino acids. This CDR3 is CASSDSGGSYGYTF. The CDR3, as DNA: TGTGCCAGCAGTGACTCGGGGGGGAGCTATGGCTACACCTTC.

The rearrangement joins TRBV28 to TRBJ1-6; the D is unclear. V shed 5 bases and J shed 14 bases, with 19 bases lying between them. Germline loops: CDR1 MDHEN, CDR2 SYDVKM. CDR3 length: 14 amino acids. The CDR3 loop is CASSLHTGRIALHF. CDR3 nucleotides: TGTGCCAGCAGTCTACACACGGGCAGGATCGCCCTCCACTTT.

The V gene is TRBV3-1 (or the pseudogene TRBV3-2), the J gene TRBJ2-7; 10 bases align to TRBD2. Germline-derived CDR1 and CDR2 are LGHDT and YNNKEL (reference sequence). The CDR3 consists of 16 residues. V was pared by 1 base and J by 2 bases, with 5 bases of the junction left unmatched. CDR3 loop: CASSQGLAGAPYEQYF. As DNA, the CDR3 is TGTGCCAGCAGCCAAGGGCTAGCGGGAGCCCCCTACGAGCAGTACTTC.

The rearrangement uses TRBV25-1 and TRBJ1-1, with unresolved D. This CDR3 has 11 residues. The germline V gene encodes CDR1 MGHDK and CDR2 SYGVNS. Trimming cost V 7 bases and J 3 bases, with 6 bases left between them. Here the CDR3 reads CASKGHTEAFF. CDR3 coding DNA: TGTGCCAGCAAGGGTCACACTGAAGCTTTCTTT.

This chain links TRBV19 with TRBJ1-5; unclear D gene. The CDR3 contains 15 residues. V was clipped by 7 bases and J by 2 bases, with 15 bases between them. Germline CDR1 reads LNHDA; CDR2 reads SQIVND (reference sequence). For the CDR3, the DNA is TGTGCCAGTATCAGCGCTGGCCTCGGCAATCAGCCCCAGCATTTT. This codes for CASISAGLGNQPQHF.

This chain connects TRBV15 to TRBJ2-4; TRBD1 matches 7 bases. The CDR3 has 16 residues. Germline loops: CDR1 LNHNV, CDR2 YYDKDF (reference sequence). V trimming: 4 bases; J trimming: 0 bases; junction bases outside the gene matches: 6. CDR3 sequence (DNA): TGTGCCACCAGCACCGGGACAGCCGTAGCCAAAAACATTCAGTACTTC. Translating it yields CATSTGTAVAKNIQYF. The whole variable domain, filled in from reference TRBV15 and TRBJ2-4, reads DAMVIQNPRYQVTQFGKPVTLSCSQTLNHNVMYWYQQKSSQAPKLLFHYYDKDFNNEADTPDNFQSRRPNTSFCFLDIRSPGLGDTAMYLCATSTGTAVAKNIQYFGAGTRLSVL.

CDR3 DNA: TGTGCCAGCAGTGAAGCTTCTGCCTTTGGCTACACCTTC. Protein sequence: CASSEASAFGYTF. The chain joins TRBV2 to TRBJ1-2; D is unresolved. Between the trimmed V and J ends, which lost 0 bases and 7 bases, there was a span of 9 bases. From germline, CDR1 is SNHLY and CDR2 FYNNEI. The CDR3 runs to 13 residues.

A few counts support this clone. The chain combines TRBV2 with TRBJ2-6; no clear D gene. Germline assignment: CDR1 SNHLY and CDR2 FYNNEI. Between the trimmed V and J ends, which lost 5 bases and 7 bases, there was a span of 9 bases. The CDR3 is 13 amino acids. Here the CDR3 DNA reads TGTGCCAGCAGTCGCGAGAACGCCAACGTCCTGACTTTC. Translation gives CASSRENANVLTF.

The chain combines TRBV7-3 with TRBJ2-1; D ambiguous. The V gene's germline CDR1 is SGHTA and CDR2 FQGTGA. This CDR3 spans 14 amino acids. The ends were cut back, 4 bases at V and 5 bases at J, with 12 bases in the middle. The CDR3 sequence: CASSSGIANNEQFF. CDR3 DNA sequence: TGTGCCAGCAGCTCTGGTATAGCAAACAATGAGCAGTTCTTC.

The chain combines TRBV19 with TRBJ1-1, with a weak D call TRBD1 (6 bases). Germline lookup yields CDR1 LNHDA and CDR2 SQIVND (reference sequence). The V end lost 2 bases, the J end lost 0 bases, and 16 bases lay between the germline ends. The CDR3 is made up of 17 amino acids. In nucleotides, the CDR3 is TGTGCCAGTAGTATACGGAGGGGGGGGCAATTGAACACTGAAGCTTTCTTT. Its protein is CASSIRRGGQLNTEAFF. The complete variable domain, with remaining parts taken from reference TRBV19 and TRBJ1-1, reads DGGITQSPKYLFRKEGQNVTLSCEQNLNHDAMYWYRQDPGQGLRLIYYSQIVNDFQKGDIAEGYSVSREKKESFPLTVTSAQKNPTAFYLCASSIRRGGQLNTEAFFGQGTRLTVV.

V and J are TRBV28 and TRBJ1-4; D unclear. Trimming removed 3 bases at V and 5 bases at J, with 4 bases between. Germline V gene data show CDR1 as MDHEN and CDR2 as SYDVKM. The CDR3 consists of 12 residues. This chain's CDR3 is CASSFVNEKLFF. Here the CDR3 DNA reads TGTGCCAGCAGTTTCGTCAATGAAAAACTGTTTTTT.

This clone was seen a few times. The chain carries TRBV27 and TRBJ1-1, with 8 bases lining up with TRBD1. With 8 bases clipped from V and 1 base from J, the junction kept 21 bases outside the gene matches. The CDR3 loop spans 19 amino acids. From germline, CDR1 is MNHEY and CDR2 SMNVEV (reference sequence). Here the CDR3 reads CASSHSPPYRQGKNTEAFF. Here the CDR3 DNA reads TGTGCCAGCTCCCATAGTCCGCCTTATAGACAGGGGAAGAACACTGAAGCTTTCTTT.

This chain uses TRBV6-1 with TRBJ1-3, with D hard to call. V was pared by 0 bases and J by 1 base, with 7 bases between. The V gene's germline CDR1 is MNHNS and CDR2 SASEGT. The CDR3 consists of 15 residues. The CDR3 DNA is TGTGCCAGCAGTGAAGCAAGGGCATCTGGAAACACCATATATTTT. Encoded protein: CASSEARASGNTIYF.

There are a few counts of this clone. The V and J genes are TRBV6-4 and TRBJ2-1, with no clear D. This CDR3 is 14 amino acids long. Trimming removed 0 bases from V and 13 bases from J, with 16 bases in between. Germline assignment: CDR1 MRHNA and CDR2 SNTAGT. The CDR3 region has the DNA TGTGCCAGCAGTGACTCAGAGGTGGCCCCACGACAGTTCTTC. The encoded protein is CASSDSEVAPRQFF.

This chain links TRBV27 with TRBJ1-1; D is unresolved. The CDR3 loop spans 13 amino acids. Trimming took 2 bases from V and 6 from J, leaving 10 bases between them. Germline-derived CDR1 and CDR2 are MNHEY and SMNVEV (reference sequence). The CDR3 here is CASSLGLWSEAFF. Written as DNA, the CDR3 is TGTGCCAGCAGTTTAGGGCTTTGGTCTGAAGCTTTCTTT.

The genes are TRBV7-3 and TRBJ2-1, with 13 positions matching TRBD2. Germline CDR1 and CDR2: SGHTA and FQGTGA. This CDR3 spans 18 amino acids. After removal of 3 bases from V and 6 bases from J, the junction contained 11 bases not matched to a gene. CDR3: CASSLSRTSGSPRNEQFF. CDR3 DNA: TGTGCCAGCAGCTTGAGCAGGACTAGCGGGAGCCCCCGCAATGAGCAGTTCTTC.

This sequence joins TRBV11-2 and TRBJ2-5; D ambiguous. CDR1 SGHAT and CDR2 FQNNGV come from the germline V gene. This CDR3 comprises 13 residues. V was cut by 5 bases and J by 5 bases, with 12 bases left in between. Here the CDR3 reads CASSRPPMETQYF. CDR3 bases: TGTGCCAGCAGCCGCCCACCTATGGAGACCCAGTACTTC. The full variable domain, rest sourced from reference TRBV11-2 and TRBJ2-5, is EAGVAQSPRYKIIEKRQSVAFWCNPISGHATLYWYQQILGQGPKLLIQFQNNGVVDDSQLPKDRFSAERLKGVDSTLKIQPAKLEDSAVYLCASSRPPMETQYFGPGTRLLVL.

The V call is TRBV6-5, the J call TRBJ2-7, with 8 bases matching TRBD1. The CDR3 totals 12 residues. Germline CDR1 and CDR2: MNHEY and SVGAGI. With V trimmed by 6 bases and J by 9 bases, 7 bases remained unmatched. The CDR3 region is CASSKPTGGQYF. CDR3 DNA: TGTGCCAGCAGCAAGCCCACAGGGGGGCAGTACTTC.

The gene calls are TRBV10-1 and TRBJ1-2; TRBD1 agrees at 7 bases. The CDR3 loop spans 14 amino acids. The J segment lost 6 bases and the V segment lost 5 bases, leaving 9 bases of the junction unmatched. Germline loops: CDR1 WNHNN, CDR2 SYGVQD (reference sequence). The CDR3 nucleotides are TGCGCCAGCAGTAAGACAGGGTCTGAAGATGGCTACACCTTC. Its protein product is CASSKTGSEDGYTF.

V and J are TRBV20-1 and TRBJ1-1; 7 bases are a match to TRBD1. The junction had 14 bases not matched to a gene; V was cut back by 5 bases and J by 5 bases. This CDR3 spans 15 amino acids. Germline-derived CDR1 and CDR2 are DFQATT and SNEGSKA (reference sequence). CDR3 sequence reads: CSACDREGLGTEAFF. The CDR3 nucleotides read TGCAGTGCTTGTGACAGGGAGGGGCTGGGGACTGAAGCTTTCTTT.

The CDR3 loop is CASSLMGTSGREGTDTQYF. Written as DNA, the CDR3 is TGTGCCAGCAGCTTAATGGGGACTAGCGGGAGGGAGGGCACAGATACGCAGTATTTT. The V gene is TRBV7-8, the J gene TRBJ2-3; 16 nucleotides line up with TRBD2. Germline CDR1 reads SGHVS; CDR2 reads FQNEAQ. The CDR3 has 19 residues. The V gene end was trimmed by 2 bases and the J gene end by 1 base; junction bases not matched to a gene: 6.

V usage is TRBV19 and J usage is TRBJ2-7; D is unresolved. This CDR3 region has 14 residues. Trimming took off 4 bases at V and 2 bases at J, with 12 bases between the two ends. CDR1 and CDR2 (germline): LNHDA, SQIVND (reference sequence). The CDR3 coding sequence is TGTGCCAGTAGTAGTCTGGGATTAACCTACGAGCAGTACTTC. This gives the protein CASSSLGLTYEQYF.

The chain recombines TRBV5-5 with TRBJ2-1, with TRBD1 as a possible D gene (5 bases). Germline V gene data show CDR1 as SGHKS and CDR2 as YYEKEE (reference sequence). The CDR3 extends over 12 amino acids. With 4 bases removed from V and 9 bases from J, the gap between germline ends came to 11 bases. The CDR3 DNA reads TGTGCCAGCAGCCTCCAGGGAATTGAGCAGTTCTTC. Its translation is CASSLQGIEQFF.